The 15 T cell receptor beta chains given below trace back to one sample, sequenced in a study of T cell responses to AZD1222 COVID-19 vaccine. This table comes from immunoSEQ multiplex PCR, and its TCRdb copy is limited to in-frame clones, with some not included. Altogether 150,000 to 200,000 clones are present, approximately 94% being singletons, with the ten largest covering approximately 4.6%. Sequencing used peripheral blood, obtained 28 days after the second AZD1222 dose. These TCRs come from an adult who received the AZD1222 COVID-19 vaccine.

The CDR3 region has the DNA TGTGCCCCCGCACGGGAGGGGGGATACAATGAGCAGTTCTTC. Translating it yields CAPAREGGYNEQFF. The chain uses TRBV18 and TRBJ2-1; TRBD2 agrees at 8 bases. This CDR3 has 14 residues. With 11 bases clipped from V and 4 bases from J, the junction kept 10 bases outside the gene matches. Germline CDR1 reads KGHSH; CDR2 reads LQKENI.

The chain couples TRBV29-1 to TRBJ1-1; tentative D call: TRBD1 (6 bases). The germline V and J ends were trimmed by 4 bases and 0 bases, with 15 bases remaining between them. The CDR3 totals 15 residues. CDR1 is SQVTM and CDR2 is ANQGSEA in the germline V gene. The CDR3 DNA sequence: TGCAGCGTTGTAGGTGGTGGGGGGCTGAACACTGAAGCTTTCTTT. This codes for CSVVGGGGLNTEAFF.

V is TRBV5-1 and J is TRBJ1-2, with D maybe TRBD1 (5 bases). The germline CDR1 and CDR2 sequences are SGHRS and YFSETQ. Trimming took 5 bases from V and 8 from J, leaving 16 bases between them. There are 13 residues in the CDR3. The CDR3 sequence is CASRKGTLAGYTF. CDR3 in DNA: TGCGCCAGCAGGAAGGGGACGTTGGCGGGCTACACCTTC.

The CDR3 DNA reads TGTGCCACCAGTGAGACAGGGGGCGCAACAGATACGCAGTATTTT. This gives the protein CATSETGGATDTQYF. V usage is TRBV24-1 and J usage is TRBJ2-3, with 10 bases identical to TRBD1. The CDR3 sequence is 15 residues long. Germline CDR1 is KGHDR and CDR2 is SFDVKD. V gave up 4 bases and J gave up 3 bases; unmatched junction bases: 3.

The table lists this clone with a count of one. The CDR3 sequence: CASSLAGGDTQYF. The CDR3 coding sequence is TGTGCCAGCAGCCTAGCGGGGGGCGATACGCAGTATTTT. J is TRBJ2-3 and V is TRBV7-3; 11 bases line up with TRBD2. CDR1 and CDR2 from the germline V gene are SGHTA and FQGTGA. The CDR3 is 13 residues long. The trim removed 5 bases at V and 6 bases at J, leaving 1 base unmatched.

The chain employs TRBV28 and TRBJ1-2; D call uncertain. Germline CDR1 and CDR2: MDHEN and SYDVKM. The CDR3 runs to 13 residues. V was shortened by 1 base and J by 0 bases, with 3 bases between the two germline ends. CDR3 nucleotides: TGTGCCAGCAGTTTATCGGCTAACTATGGCTACACCTTC. Translation gives CASSLSANYGYTF.

DNA for the CDR3: TGTAAAACCCGGGGGCAGCACGACACTGAAGCTTTCTTT. Translating gives CKTRGQHDTEAFF. The V call is TRBV10-3, the J call TRBJ1-1; tentative D call: TRBD1 (6 bases). The germline V gene encodes CDR1 ENHRY and CDR2 SYGVKD. The CDR3 sequence is 13 residues long.

This clone was recorded once. The V call is TRBV5-1, the J call TRBJ1-1; D call uncertain. In germline, CDR1 is SGHRS, CDR2 YFSETQ. This CDR3 comprises 15 residues. The V and J ends lost 0 bases and 1 base respectively, with 10 bases between them. The CDR3 is CASSLADLPNTEAFF. The CDR3, as DNA: TGCGCCAGCAGCTTGGCGGACCTCCCGAACACTGAAGCTTTCTTT.

This chain connects TRBV30 to TRBJ1-1, with D unclear. V was cut by 4 bases and J by 2 bases, with 2 bases left in between. The CDR3 length is 10 residues. The V gene's germline CDR1 is GTSNPN and CDR2 SVGIG (reference sequence). The CDR3, as DNA: TGTGCCTGGATTAACACTGAAGCTTTCTTT. Protein sequence: CAWINTEAFF.

V and J are TRBV6-5 and TRBJ1-2, with 7 bases fitting TRBD1. The germline gives CDR1 MNHEY, CDR2 SVGAGI. V lost 0 bases, J lost 6 bases, and 7 bases stayed unmatched. The CDR3 covers 15 residues. CDR3 nucleotide sequence: TGTGCCAGCAGTTACTCTAACAGGGGATGGGATGGCTACACCTTC. It is translated as CASSYSNRGWDGYTF.

The chain recombines TRBV28 with TRBJ1-2, with a weak D call TRBD1 (5 bases). The germline CDR1 and CDR2 sequences are MDHEN and SYDVKM. CDR3 length: 15 amino acids. V was cut by 6 bases and J by 2 bases, with 16 bases left in between. CDR3 in amino acids: CASRIRLAGNYGYTF. DNA for the CDR3: TGTGCCAGCAGAATACGGTTGGCAGGGAACTATGGCTACACCTTC.

This clone was seen a single time. This chain links TRBV5-5 with TRBJ2-5; 7 bases map to TRBD1. Per germline, CDR1 SGHKS and CDR2 YYEKEE (reference sequence). V trimming: 0 bases; J trimming: 4 bases; junction bases outside the gene matches: 3. The length of the CDR3 is 14 residues. The CDR3 is CASSLGGGGETQYF. The CDR3 region has the DNA TGTGCCAGCAGCTTGGGAGGGGGCGGAGAGACCCAGTACTTC.

The chain employs TRBV11-3 and TRBJ2-1, with D perhaps TRBD1 (7 bases). Germline CDR1 reads SGHNT; CDR2 reads YENEEA. This CDR3 comprises 13 residues. V was clipped by 3 bases and J by 8 bases, with 11 bases between them. As DNA, the CDR3 is TGTGCCAGCAGCTTCACCAGGGGGGATGAGCAGTTCTTC. Protein product: CASSFTRGDEQFF.

The CDR3 DNA follows: TGCGCCAGCAGCCCGGGACAGGCACTAACGGGGGGCTACACCTTC. As protein: CASSPGQALTGGYTF. The chain couples TRBV5-1 to TRBJ1-2; 8 positions agree with TRBD1. Germline V gene sequence: CDR1 SGHRS, CDR2 YFSETQ. This CDR3 is built from 15 residues. V lost 4 bases, J lost 8 bases, and 13 bases stayed unmatched. The whole variable domain, filled in from reference TRBV5-1 and TRBJ1-2, reads KAGVTQTPRYLIKTRGQQVTLSCSPISGHRSVSWYQQTPGQGLQFLFEYFSETQRNKGNFPGRFSGRQFSNSRSEMNVSTLELGDSALYLCASSPGQALTGGYTFGSGTRLTVV.

The rearrangement uses TRBV18 and TRBJ2-7, with D perhaps TRBD1 or TRBD2 (6 bases each). V shed 2 bases and J shed 0 bases, with 14 bases lying between them. Per germline, CDR1 KGHSH and CDR2 LQKENI. The length of the CDR3 is 16 residues. The CDR3 sequence: CASSPRGTVSSYEQYF. CDR3 in DNA: TGTGCCAGCTCACCAAGGGGGACTGTGAGCTCCTACGAGCAGTACTTC. The variable domain in full, completed from reference TRBV18 and TRBJ2-7, reads NAGVMQNPRHLVRRRGQEARLRCSPMKGHSHVYWYRQLPEEGLKFMVYLQKENIIDESGMPKERFSAEFPKEGPSILRIQQVVRGDSAAYFCASSPRGTVSSYEQYFGPGTRLTVT.